The present T cell receptor (beta chain) was sequenced within a study of blood T cell repertoires in COVID-19. The overall study: The United States, Italy and Spain provided the acute and convalescent COVID-19 samples.

The germline gives CDR1 SGHNT, CDR2 YENEEA. The CDR3 is 17 residues long. The V gene end was trimmed by 5 bases and the J gene end by 7 bases; junction bases not matched to a gene: 16. Assay: immunoSEQ multiplex PCR; the TCRdb copy retains only in-frame clones and omits some. The data contain roughly 220,000 clones, 88% of them seen just once; the ten biggest clones take up 14% to 15%. The chain recombines TRBV11-3 with TRBJ2-7, with TRBD2 identical over 11 bases. The source of this sequence is a woman aged 45-59 years with acute COVID-19. Material: PBMCs or T cells enriched from blood (not recorded which). The CDR3 protein is CASSLGTSGSKGREQYF. DNA for the CDR3: TGTGCCAGCAGCCTGGGAACTAGCGGGAGTAAAGGAAGGGAGCAGTACTTC.